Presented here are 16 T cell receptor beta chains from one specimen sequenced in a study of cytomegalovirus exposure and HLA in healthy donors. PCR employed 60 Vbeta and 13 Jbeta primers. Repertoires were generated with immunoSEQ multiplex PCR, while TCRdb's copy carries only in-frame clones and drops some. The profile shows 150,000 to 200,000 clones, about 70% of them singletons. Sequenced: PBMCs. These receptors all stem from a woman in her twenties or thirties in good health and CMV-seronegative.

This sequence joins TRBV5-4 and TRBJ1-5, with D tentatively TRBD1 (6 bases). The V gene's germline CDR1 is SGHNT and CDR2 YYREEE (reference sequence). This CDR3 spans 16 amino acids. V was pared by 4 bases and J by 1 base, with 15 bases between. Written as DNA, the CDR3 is TGTGCCAGCAGCAACGGCGGGGGCACGAGCAATCAGCCCCAGCATTTT. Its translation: CASSNGGGTSNQPQHF. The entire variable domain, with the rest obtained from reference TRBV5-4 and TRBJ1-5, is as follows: ETGVTQSPTHLIKTRGQQVTLRCSSQSGHNTVSWYQQALGQGPQFIFQYYREEENGRGNFPPRFSGLQFPNYSSELNVNALELDDSALYLCASSNGGGTSNQPQHFGDGTRLSIL.

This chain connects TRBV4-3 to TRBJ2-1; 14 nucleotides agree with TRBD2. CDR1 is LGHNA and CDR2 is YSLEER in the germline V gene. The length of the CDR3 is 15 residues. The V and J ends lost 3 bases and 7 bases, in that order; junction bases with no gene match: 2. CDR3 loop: CASSHGLAGGNEQFF. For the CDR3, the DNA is TGCGCCAGCAGCCACGGACTAGCGGGGGGAAATGAGCAGTTCTTC.

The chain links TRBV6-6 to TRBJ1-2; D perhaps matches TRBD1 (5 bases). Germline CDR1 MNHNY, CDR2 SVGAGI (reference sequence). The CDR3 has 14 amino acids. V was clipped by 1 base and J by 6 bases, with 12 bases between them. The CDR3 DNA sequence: TGTGCCAGCAGTTACTGGGGGGTCTCTCATGGCTACACCTTC. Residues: CASSYWGVSHGYTF.

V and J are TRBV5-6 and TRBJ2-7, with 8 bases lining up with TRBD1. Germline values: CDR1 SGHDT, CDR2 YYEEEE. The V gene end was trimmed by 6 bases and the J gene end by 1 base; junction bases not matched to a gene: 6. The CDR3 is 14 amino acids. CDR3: CASTPGQVSYEQYF. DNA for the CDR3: TGTGCCAGCACCCCGGGACAGGTATCCTACGAGCAGTACTTC.

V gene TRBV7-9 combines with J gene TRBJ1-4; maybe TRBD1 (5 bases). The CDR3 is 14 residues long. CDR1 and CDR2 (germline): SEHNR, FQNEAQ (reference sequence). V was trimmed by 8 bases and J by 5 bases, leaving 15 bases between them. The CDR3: CASASRSGNEKLFF. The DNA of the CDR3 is TGTGCCAGCGCCTCAAGGTCAGGGAATGAAAAACTGTTTTTT.

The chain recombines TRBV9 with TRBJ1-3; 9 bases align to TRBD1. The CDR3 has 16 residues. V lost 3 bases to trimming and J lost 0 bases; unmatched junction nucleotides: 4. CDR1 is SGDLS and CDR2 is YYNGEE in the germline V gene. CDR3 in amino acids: CASSETGGFSGNTIYF. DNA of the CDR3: TGTGCCAGCAGCGAGACAGGGGGTTTCTCTGGAAACACCATATATTTT.

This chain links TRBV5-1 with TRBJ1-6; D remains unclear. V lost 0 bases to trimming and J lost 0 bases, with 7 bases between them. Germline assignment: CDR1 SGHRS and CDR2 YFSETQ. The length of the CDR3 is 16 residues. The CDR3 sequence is CASSLEGSSYNSPLHF. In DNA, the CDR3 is TGCGCCAGCAGCTTGGAAGGGAGCTCCTATAATTCACCCCTCCACTTT. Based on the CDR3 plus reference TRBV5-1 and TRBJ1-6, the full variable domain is KAGVTQTPRYLIKTRGQQVTLSCSPISGHRSVSWYQQTPGQGLQFLFEYFSETQRNKGNFPGRFSGRQFSNSRSEMNVSTLELGDSALYLCASSLEGSSYNSPLHFGNGTRLTVT.

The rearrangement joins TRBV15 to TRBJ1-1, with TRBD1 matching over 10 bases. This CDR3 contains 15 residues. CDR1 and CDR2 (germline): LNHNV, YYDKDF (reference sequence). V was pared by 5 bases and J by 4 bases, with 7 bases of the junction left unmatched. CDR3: CATSGRDRGPTEAFF. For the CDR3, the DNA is TGTGCCACCAGCGGGCGAGACAGGGGGCCCACTGAAGCTTTCTTT.

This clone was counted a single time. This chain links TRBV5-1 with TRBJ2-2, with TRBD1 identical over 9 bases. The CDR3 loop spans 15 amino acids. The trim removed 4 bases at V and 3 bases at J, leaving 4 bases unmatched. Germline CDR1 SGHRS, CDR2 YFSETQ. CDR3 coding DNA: TGCGCCAGCAGCCCTCGGACAGGGGACACCGGGGAGCTGTTTTTT. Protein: CASSPRTGDTGELFF.

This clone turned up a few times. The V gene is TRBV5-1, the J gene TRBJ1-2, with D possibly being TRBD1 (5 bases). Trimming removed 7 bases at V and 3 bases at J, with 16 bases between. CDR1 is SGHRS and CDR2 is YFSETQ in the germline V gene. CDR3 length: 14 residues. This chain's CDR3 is CASRTRGGDYGYTF. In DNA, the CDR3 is TGCGCCAGCCGAACTAGGGGAGGGGACTATGGCTACACCTTC.

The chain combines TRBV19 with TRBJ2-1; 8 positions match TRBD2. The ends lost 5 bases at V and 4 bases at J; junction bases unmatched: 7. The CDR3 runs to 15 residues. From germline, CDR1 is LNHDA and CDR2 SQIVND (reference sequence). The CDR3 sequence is CASSVSGAAYNEQFF. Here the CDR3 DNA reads TGTGCCAGTAGTGTTAGCGGGGCCGCATACAATGAGCAGTTCTTC.

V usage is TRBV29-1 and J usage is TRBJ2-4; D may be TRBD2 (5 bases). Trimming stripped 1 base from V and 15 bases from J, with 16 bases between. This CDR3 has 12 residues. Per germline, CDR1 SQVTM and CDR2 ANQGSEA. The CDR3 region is CSVEVFSEGLYF. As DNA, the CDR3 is TGCAGCGTTGAAGTCTTTTCTGAGGGTCTGTACTTC.

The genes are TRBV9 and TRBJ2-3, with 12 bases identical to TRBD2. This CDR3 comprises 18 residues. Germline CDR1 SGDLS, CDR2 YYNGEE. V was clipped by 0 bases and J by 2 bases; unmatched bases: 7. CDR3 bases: TGTGCCAGCAGCGTAGCTAAGCTAGCGGGGGGGCCCACAGATACGCAGTATTTT. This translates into CASSVAKLAGGPTDTQYF.

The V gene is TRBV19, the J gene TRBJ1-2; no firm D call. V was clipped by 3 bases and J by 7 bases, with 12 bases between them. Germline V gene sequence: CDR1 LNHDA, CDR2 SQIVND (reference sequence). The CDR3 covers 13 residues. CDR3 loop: CASSIGVEVGYTF. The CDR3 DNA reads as TGTGCCAGTAGTATCGGGGTGGAGGTTGGCTACACCTTC.

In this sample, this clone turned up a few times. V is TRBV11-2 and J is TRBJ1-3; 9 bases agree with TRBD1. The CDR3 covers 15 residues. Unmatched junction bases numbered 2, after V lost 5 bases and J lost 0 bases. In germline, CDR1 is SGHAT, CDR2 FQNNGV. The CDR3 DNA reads TGTGCCAGCAGCCTGGGACAGGGCTCTGGAAACACCATATATTTT. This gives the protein CASSLGQGSGNTIYF.

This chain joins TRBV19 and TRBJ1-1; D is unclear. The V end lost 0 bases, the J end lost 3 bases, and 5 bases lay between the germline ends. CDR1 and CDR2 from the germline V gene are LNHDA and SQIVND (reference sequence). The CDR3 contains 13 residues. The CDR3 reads CASSIDRDTEAFF. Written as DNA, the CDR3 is TGTGCCAGTAGTATAGATCGGGACACTGAAGCTTTCTTT.